The 22 T cell receptor beta chains below all came from one sample that was sequenced in a study of blood T cell repertoires in COVID-19. Assay used: immunoSEQ multiplex PCR; TCRdb lists only in-frame clones, some missing. The sample holds around 180,000 clones, about 91% seen once. The sample was peripheral blood. Receptors originate from a woman aged 25 to 39 with acute or convalescent COVID-19.

The V call is TRBV7-2, the J call TRBJ2-3; D is uncertain. V lost 2 bases, J lost 7 bases, and 4 bases lay in between. The CDR3 extends over 11 amino acids. The germline CDR1 and CDR2 sequences are SGHTA and FQGNSA. CDR3 in amino acids: CASSLIYTQYF. The CDR3, as DNA: TGTGCCAGCAGCTTAATATATACGCAGTATTTT.

The CDR3 DNA reads as TGCAGCGCCGCGACAGATACTTATCAGCCCCAGCATTTT. This sequence encodes CSAATDTYQPQHF. This chain uses TRBV29-1 with TRBJ1-5, with D perhaps TRBD1 (5 bases). Germline CDR1 and CDR2: SQVTM and ANQGSEA. Trimming stripped 7 bases from V and 5 bases from J, with 15 bases between. CDR3 length: 13 residues. The full variable domain, its missing parts supplied by reference TRBV29-1 and TRBJ1-5, is SAVISQKPSRDICQRGTSLTIQCQVDSQVTMMFWYRQQPGQSLTLIATANQGSEATYESGFVIDKFPISRPNLTFSTLTVSNMSPEDSSIYLCSAATDTYQPQHFGDGTRLSIL.

The chain joins TRBV28 to TRBJ1-1; 10 bases agree with TRBD1. After removal of 5 bases from V and 12 bases from J, the junction contained 6 bases not matched to a gene. This CDR3 comprises 12 residues. Germline V gives CDR1 MDHEN, CDR2 SYDVKM. CDR3 loop: CASSLTGGATFF. In nucleotides, the CDR3 is TGTGCCAGCAGTCTGACAGGGGGCGCGACTTTCTTT.

The V and J genes are TRBV7-9 and TRBJ1-5; D is perhaps TRBD1 (5 bases). This CDR3 contains 13 residues. Germline CDR1 is SEHNR and CDR2 is FQNEAQ (reference sequence). V was shortened by 4 bases and J by 7 bases, with 11 bases between the two germline ends. This chain's CDR3 is CASSSHGGQPQHF. The DNA of the CDR3 is TGTGCCAGCAGCTCCCACGGGGGACAGCCCCAGCATTTT.

This chain joins TRBV28 and TRBJ2-1, with 7 bases aligning to TRBD2. This CDR3 region has 13 residues. V shed 5 bases, J shed 6 bases, and the junction held 4 bases outside the gene matches. The V gene's germline CDR1 is MDHEN and CDR2 SYDVKM. CDR3 loop: CASSEAGINEQFF. CDR3 DNA sequence: TGTGCCAGCAGTGAAGCGGGGATCAATGAGCAGTTCTTC.

The V and J genes are TRBV13 and TRBJ2-2; D remains unclear. With 8 bases removed from V and 7 bases from J, the gap between germline ends came to 11 bases. Germline V gene sequence: CDR1 PRHDT, CDR2 FYEKMQ (reference sequence). The CDR3 is 12 residues long. The CDR3 DNA is TGTGCCAGCCGGAGAGTAGGCGGGGAGCTGTTTTTT. As protein: CASRRVGGELFF.

V is TRBV11-2 and J is TRBJ2-1; 7 nucleotides agree with TRBD1. The CDR3 length is 16 residues. After removal of 5 bases from V and 4 bases from J, the junction contained 11 bases not matched to a gene. In germline, CDR1 is SGHAT, CDR2 FQNNGV. As DNA, the CDR3 is TGTGCCAGCAGCCGTACAGGGGTTAGGGGATACAATGAGCAGTTCTTC. Encoded protein: CASSRTGVRGYNEQFF.

J is TRBJ1-2 and V is TRBV12-3 or TRBV12-4; D unclear. V gave up 8 bases and J gave up 3 bases, with 10 bases separating them. This CDR3 region has 12 residues. The DNA of the CDR3 is TGTGCCAGCTCCAACAGCCACTATGGCTACACCTTC. Translated, it gives CASSNSHYGYTF.

V and J are TRBV2 and TRBJ1-5; D perhaps matches TRBD1 (5 bases). CDR3 length equals 14 residues. V gave up 7 bases and J gave up 0 bases, with 10 bases separating them. Germline V CDR1 and CDR2: SNHLY, FYNNEI. The CDR3 protein is CASKEGASNQPQHF. CDR3 sequence (DNA): TGTGCCAGCAAGGAAGGGGCTAGCAATCAGCCCCAGCATTTT.

This clone was observed a single time. The chain recombines TRBV6-5 with TRBJ2-1; tentative D call: TRBD1 (5 bases). The V gene's germline CDR1 is MNHEY and CDR2 SVGAGI. V was pared by 8 bases and J by 6 bases, with 11 bases between. The CDR3 totals 12 residues. CDR3 in amino acids: CASGSRVNEQFF. In DNA form, the CDR3 reads TGTGCCAGCGGTAGCAGGGTCAATGAGCAGTTCTTC.

V is TRBV30 and J is TRBJ2-7; TRBD2 is a possible D gene (6 bases). CDR1 GTSNPN and CDR2 SVGIG come from the germline V gene (reference sequence). The CDR3 consists of 16 residues. The V end lost 2 bases, the J end lost 7 bases, and 24 bases lay between the germline ends. CDR3 sequence (DNA): TGTGCCTGGAGTATGGGTGGAGGCCTCGCAGGAGGGGAGCAGTACTTC. It yields the protein CAWSMGGGLAGGEQYF.

The genes are TRBV11-2 and TRBJ2-3, with 7 bases that match TRBD2. After removal of 1 base from V and 4 bases from J, the junction contained 5 bases not matched to a gene. The CDR3 consists of 15 residues. From germline, CDR1 is SGHAT and CDR2 FQNNGV. The CDR3 protein is CASSLVVGGPDTQYF. The CDR3 DNA is TGTGCCAGCAGCTTAGTTGTGGGAGGGCCAGATACGCAGTATTTT.

A remark on this clone: Other DNA sequences from this sample encode an identical CDR3 as well. This chain joins TRBV7-2 and TRBJ2-1, with 8 bases fitting TRBD1. The CDR3 is 15 residues long. Germline V gene lookup returns CDR1 SGHTA and CDR2 FQGNSA. With 3 bases clipped from V and 0 bases from J, the junction kept 1 base outside the gene matches. This chain's CDR3 is CASSLTGDSYNEQFF. The CDR3 DNA reads as TGTGCCAGCAGCTTGACAGGGGACTCCTACAATGAGCAGTTCTTC.

This chain connects TRBV11-3 to TRBJ1-4; TRBD1 agrees at 7 bases. Germline trimming cut 5 bases from V and 6 bases from J; bases unmatched to any gene: 9. From germline, CDR1 is SGHNT and CDR2 YENEEA. CDR3 length equals 15 residues. The CDR3, as DNA: TGTGCCAGCAGCGCGTGGGACAGCAAGTATGAAAAACTGTTTTTT. The encoded protein is CASSAWDSKYEKLFF.

The J gene is TRBJ1-2, the V gene TRBV28; D is unclear. Germline V gene sequence: CDR1 MDHEN, CDR2 SYDVKM. Trimming took 2 bases from V and 1 from J, leaving 14 bases between them. The CDR3 runs 16 residues. CDR3 sequence: CASSLTEPILNYGYTF. CDR3 in DNA: TGTGCCAGCAGTTTAACGGAGCCGATACTTAACTATGGCTACACCTTC.

V is TRBV4-2 and J is TRBJ1-1, with D perhaps matching TRBD1 (5 bases). The CDR3 extends over 12 amino acids. Trimming stripped 11 bases from V and 8 bases from J, with 18 bases between. The germline gives CDR1 LGHNA, CDR2 YNFKEQ. The CDR3 protein is CAVGGRGFEAFF. CDR3 in DNA: TGTGCCGTCGGGGGTAGGGGCTTCGAAGCTTTCTTT.

This chain connects TRBV18 to TRBJ2-7; 8 bases match TRBD1. Germline V gene data show CDR1 as KGHSH and CDR2 as LQKENI. The CDR3 consists of 14 residues. Losses at the gene ends were 5 bases for V and 6 bases for J; bases not matched to a gene: 9. The CDR3 DNA is TGTGCCAGCTCATCCCAGGGGGCGATAGTCGAGCAGTACTTC. Amino acids: CASSSQGAIVEQYF.

In its sample, this clone was seen a few times. The chain uses TRBV12-5 and TRBJ1-1; 7 bases line up with TRBD1. Germline V gene data show CDR1 as LGHNT and CDR2 as FRNRAP. The CDR3 loop spans 14 amino acids. Losses at the gene ends were 1 base for V and 4 bases for J; bases not matched to a gene: 3. The CDR3 is CASGLGQGVTEAFF. CDR3 coding DNA: TGTGCTAGTGGTTTGGGGCAGGGGGTCACTGAAGCTTTCTTT.

The chain employs TRBV5-1 and TRBJ2-5, with D perhaps TRBD1 (6 bases). The CDR3 totals 14 residues. CDR1 SGHRS and CDR2 YFSETQ come from the germline V gene. The V gene lost 5 bases and the J gene lost 7 bases, with 18 bases spanning the gap. The CDR3 nucleotides read TGCGCCAGCAGACGTACTGATCGAGGGGGGACCCAGTACTTC. Its protein is CASRRTDRGGTQYF.

The rearrangement uses TRBV28 and TRBJ2-3, with 9 nucleotides matching TRBD2. V shed 2 bases and J 6 bases; nucleotides not matched to a gene: 12. The CDR3 loop spans 17 amino acids. From germline, CDR1 is MDHEN and CDR2 SYDVKM. The CDR3 sequence: CASSLGGRASSADTQYF. The DNA for the CDR3 is TGTGCCAGCAGTTTAGGCGGGAGGGCCAGTTCTGCCGATACGCAGTATTTT.

The chain joins TRBV29-1 to TRBJ2-5, with D tentatively TRBD2 (5 bases). The V end lost 3 bases, the J end lost 5 bases, and 10 bases lay between the germline ends. The CDR3 covers 12 residues. CDR1 is SQVTM and CDR2 is ANQGSEA in the germline V gene. The CDR3 nucleotides read TGCAGCGTTGACCCTAGCTCGGAGACCCAGTACTTC. It codes for CSVDPSSETQYF.

This chain uses TRBV19 with TRBJ2-1, with TRBD2 as a possible D gene (6 bases). This CDR3 region has 14 residues. Trimming removed 8 bases at V and 0 bases at J, with 11 bases between. The V gene's germline CDR1 is LNHDA and CDR2 SQIVND (reference sequence). The CDR3 region is CASQGGTSYNEQFF. CDR3 DNA: TGTGCCAGTCAGGGAGGTACCTCCTACAATGAGCAGTTCTTC. Supplemented by reference TRBV19 and TRBJ2-1, the full variable domain reads DGGITQSPKYLFRKEGQNVTLSCEQNLNHDAMYWYRQDPGQGLRLIYYSQIVNDFQKGDIAEGYSVSREKKESFPLTVTSAQKNPTAFYLCASQGGTSYNEQFFGPGTRLTVL.